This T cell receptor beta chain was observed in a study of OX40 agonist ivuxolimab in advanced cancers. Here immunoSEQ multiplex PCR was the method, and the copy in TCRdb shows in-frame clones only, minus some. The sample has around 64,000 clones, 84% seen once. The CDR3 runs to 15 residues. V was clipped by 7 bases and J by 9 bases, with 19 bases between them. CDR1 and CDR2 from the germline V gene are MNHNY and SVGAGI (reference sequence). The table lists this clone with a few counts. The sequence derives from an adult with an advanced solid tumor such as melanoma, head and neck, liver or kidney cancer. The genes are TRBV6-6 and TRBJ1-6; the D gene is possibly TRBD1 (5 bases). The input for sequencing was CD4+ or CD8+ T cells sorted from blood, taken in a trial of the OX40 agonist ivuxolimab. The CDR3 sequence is CASTPGRGSLSPLHF. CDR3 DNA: TGTGCCAGCACCCCTGGTAGGGGTTCACTTTCACCCCTCCACTTT.